This record concerns one T cell receptor (beta chain) sequence. These data originate in a study of blood T cell repertoires in COVID-19. Sequencing was performed with immunoSEQ multiplex PCR; in TCRdb, only in-frame clones are kept and a portion is missing. Among hundreds of thousands of clones, approximately 80% were seen once, and the ten largest hold about 5%. This CDR3 is built from 12 residues. The V gene lost 7 bases and the J gene lost 4 bases, with 12 bases spanning the gap. The germline CDR1 and CDR2 sequences are SGHNT and YYREEE (reference sequence). V and J are TRBV5-4 and TRBJ2-7; D is undetermined. Sequencing was carried out using PBMCs or T cells enriched from blood (not recorded which). This clonotype was sampled from a man aged 35-49 years who had been exposed to COVID-19. The chain's CDR3 is CASHWFGYEQYF. CDR3 nucleotides: TGTGCCAGCCACTGGTTTGGTTACGAGCAGTACTTC.